This T cell receptor beta chain comes out of a study of blood T cell repertoires in COVID-19. Across the whole study: Some COVID-19 samples were acute and others convalescent; all came from the United States, Italy and Spain. Sample material is recorded as cDNA or gDNA derived from T cells, B-cell-depleted T cells, or PBMCs.

Clones were read by immunoSEQ multiplex PCR, and TCRdb kept only the in-frame ones, dropping some. The table has fewer than 110,000 clones, roughly 85% seen once. Germline values: CDR1 MGHRA, CDR2 YSYEKL. V lost 0 bases to trimming and J lost 2 bases, with 8 bases between them. This CDR3 has 15 residues. V gene TRBV4-1 combines with J gene TRBJ2-1; TRBD1 is a possible D gene (5 bases). The source of this sequence is a man aged 45 to 65 in a cohort sampled during active COVID-19. Sample: peripheral blood. The CDR3: CASSQDQGTYNEQFF. CDR3 coding DNA: TGCGCCAGCAGCCAAGATCAGGGAACCTACAATGAGCAGTTCTTC.